Below, 15 T cell receptor beta chains from the same sample are listed, as sequenced in a study of blood T cell repertoires in COVID-19. The assay was immunoSEQ multiplex PCR, and TCRdb's table has in-frame clones only and misses some. The repertoire includes roughly 100,000 clones, around 80% of them detected once, and 11% to 15% sits in the top ten. Sequenced material: peripheral blood. Receptors were obtained from a woman aged 55-70 years with acute or convalescent COVID-19.

The chain uses TRBV9 and TRBJ2-7; no clear D. V shed 3 bases and J shed 4 bases, with 11 bases lying between them. The CDR3 runs to 13 residues. The germline gives CDR1 SGDLS, CDR2 YYNGEE. DNA of the CDR3: TGTGCCAGCAGCGCAACAGATACGTACGAGCAGTACTTC. Translated: CASSATDTYEQYF.

The chain has TRBV3-1 (or the pseudogene TRBV3-2) and TRBJ1-3; D gene ambiguous. V was trimmed by 0 bases and J by 4 bases, leaving 10 bases between them. Per germline, CDR1 LGHDT and CDR2 YNNKEL (reference sequence). The CDR3 contains 15 residues. Here the CDR3 DNA reads TGTGCCAGCAGCCAAGATGCGGGCTGGGGAAACACCATATATTTT. It translates to CASSQDAGWGNTIYF.

The chain carries TRBV12-3 or TRBV12-4 and TRBJ1-2, with TRBD1 identical over 7 bases. V shed 6 bases, J shed 7 bases, and the junction held 8 bases outside the gene matches. The CDR3 consists of 13 residues. The DNA of the CDR3 is TGTGCCAGCAGCCTCGGGACAGATCTTGGCTACACCTTC. Amino acids: CASSLGTDLGYTF.

The rearrangement links TRBV12-5 to TRBJ1-5; perhaps TRBD1 as D (6 bases). This CDR3 is 17 amino acids long. The V end lost 4 bases, the J end lost 3 bases, and 19 bases lay between the germline ends. Germline values: CDR1 LGHNT, CDR2 FRNRAP. CDR3: CASGYTTSTGSNQPQHF. CDR3 in DNA: TGTGCTAGTGGTTACACCACGTCGACAGGCTCCAATCAGCCCCAGCATTTT.

This clone was detected a few times. The chain is built from TRBV10-3 and TRBJ2-5; a weak D match, TRBD1 (6 bases). Trimming pared 3 bases from V and 2 bases from J, leaving 7 bases between. CDR3 length: 13 amino acids. The germline V gene has CDR1 ENHRY and CDR2 SYGVKD. CDR3 region: CAISDGQQETQYF. The CDR3 DNA sequence: TGTGCCATCAGTGACGGACAGCAAGAGACCCAGTACTTC.

The rearrangement uses TRBV28 and TRBJ1-1; D is uncertain. The V gene's germline CDR1 is MDHEN and CDR2 SYDVKM. This CDR3 has 16 residues. V was cut by 3 bases and J by 1 base, with 15 bases left in between. The CDR3 spells CASSFPHVRGNTEAFF. The CDR3 nucleotides read TGTGCCAGCAGTTTTCCGCACGTACGGGGGAACACTGAAGCTTTCTTT.

This rearrangement joins TRBV2 to TRBJ2-5; the D gene is possibly TRBD2 (6 bases). V dropped 6 bases and J dropped 4 bases, with 21 bases sitting between them. Per the germline V gene, CDR1 is SNHLY and CDR2 is FYNNEI. This CDR3 is 16 amino acids long. As DNA, the CDR3 is TGTGCCAGCAGCCCTGGGACTTTTAACCAAGGAGAGACCCAGTACTTC. This translates into CASSPGTFNQGETQYF.

The chain combines TRBV5-1 with TRBJ2-1; tentative D call: TRBD1 (7 bases). The CDR3 spans 13 residues. V was shortened by 3 bases and J by 9 bases, with 13 bases between the two germline ends. The germline V gene has CDR1 SGHRS and CDR2 YFSETQ. The CDR3 protein is CASSSQGGGEQFF. For the CDR3, the DNA is TGCGCCAGCAGCTCCCAGGGGGGAGGTGAGCAGTTCTTC.

This clone came up a few times. This rearrangement joins TRBV3-1 (or the pseudogene TRBV3-2) to TRBJ1-2, with D unclear. The CDR3 covers 15 residues. Trimming removed 0 bases at V and 3 bases at J, with 11 bases between. Germline V gene data show CDR1 as LGHDT and CDR2 as YNNKEL (reference sequence). The CDR3 sequence: CASSQDFSADYGYTF. The CDR3 DNA follows: TGTGCCAGCAGCCAAGATTTCTCCGCGGACTATGGCTACACCTTC.

This clone was counted many times. The chain is built from TRBV6-2 or TRBV6-3 and TRBJ2-1; D is perhaps TRBD2 (6 bases). This CDR3 has 16 residues. Germline-derived CDR1 and CDR2 are MNHEY and SVGEGT. With 5 bases removed from V and 0 bases from J, the gap between germline ends came to 14 bases. The CDR3 region is CASSTRAGSSYNEQFF. The CDR3 DNA reads as TGTGCCAGCAGTACGCGAGCGGGCAGCTCCTACAATGAGCAGTTCTTC.

The chain carries TRBV28 and TRBJ1-5; 8 bases align to TRBD1. The CDR3 loop spans 16 amino acids. The germline V gene has CDR1 MDHEN and CDR2 SYDVKM. V was pared by 6 bases and J by 0 bases, with 7 bases of the junction left unmatched. CDR3 DNA sequence: TGTGCCAGCAGGATGGCAGGGGGCTTTAGCAATCAGCCCCAGCATTTT. As protein: CASRMAGGFSNQPQHF.

The table lists this clone with a count of one. The V gene is TRBV10-1, the J gene TRBJ2-7; 11 bases match TRBD2. The CDR3 length is 14 residues. V gave up 5 bases and J gave up 8 bases; unmatched junction bases: 8. In germline, CDR1 is WNHNN, CDR2 SYGVQD (reference sequence). CDR3 DNA: TGCGCCAGCAGTCGACTAGCGGGGAAAGGGCAGCAGTACTTC. It yields the protein CASSRLAGKGQQYF.

CDR3 bases: TGCAGCGTCCTTTCCCCCGACACCTACGAGCAGTACTTC. Its protein is CSVLSPDTYEQYF. The chain recombines TRBV29-1 with TRBJ2-7; no clear D. Between the trimmed V and J ends, which lost 6 bases and 2 bases, there was a span of 14 bases. Germline CDR1 SQVTM, CDR2 ANQGSEA. The length of the CDR3 is 13 residues.

This rearrangement joins TRBV9 to TRBJ2-3, with D hard to call. With 2 bases removed from V and 4 bases from J, the gap between germline ends came to 11 bases. This CDR3 is built from 14 residues. The germline V gene has CDR1 SGDLS and CDR2 YYNGEE. CDR3 DNA: TGTGCCAGCAGCGTTATAACAACCTCAGATACGCAGTATTTT. Translating it yields CASSVITTSDTQYF.

V and J are TRBV2 and TRBJ2-7; TRBD1 matches 9 bases. Germline-derived CDR1 and CDR2 are SNHLY and FYNNEI. After removal of 1 base from V and 4 bases from J, the junction contained 5 bases not matched to a gene. The CDR3 totals 15 residues. CDR3: CASSEGQGVVYEQYF. DNA for the CDR3: TGTGCCAGCAGTGAAGGACAGGGGGTCGTTTACGAGCAGTACTTC.